This record covers a single T cell receptor beta chain. The data originate from a study of Graves' ophthalmopathy and Graves' hyperthyroidism. RNA transcripts yielded amplified TCR beta CDR3 regions. After a first-round RT-PCR with HTBI primers, a second-round multiplex PCR was run. One entry per CDR3 protein, called by TCRdb with MiXCR from the multiplex PCR reads. The table includes approximately 410,000 distinct CDR3 sequences, 15% detected once. Germline CDR1 and CDR2: SGHTA and FQGNSA. After removal of 2 bases from V and 16 bases from J, the junction contained 8 bases not matched to a gene. CDR3 length equals 13 residues.

The V gene is TRBV7-2, the J gene TRBJ1-6; TRBD1 agrees at 7 bases. The sample taken for sequencing was peripheral blood. The source is a woman aged 18-29 years with stable Graves' hyperthyroidism. CDR3 DNA sequence: TGTGCCAGCAGCTTACCTACGACAGGGAGGCTCCACTTT. Residues: CASSLPTTGRLHF.